This T cell receptor (beta chain) came from a study of T cells in Graves' hyperthyroidism and ophthalmopathy. Whole-study findings and limits: The blood repertoire included most of the expanded thyroid clonotypes above 0.001.

This clonotype was found many times. The antigen is not known. This CDR3 spans 12 amino acids. V gave up 7 bases and J gave up 4 bases, with 11 bases separating them. Germline lookup yields CDR1 MNHEY and CDR2 SVGEGT. RNA transcripts were the template for amplifying TCR beta CDR3 regions. With the HTBI primer set, the TCR CDR3 went through a first round of RT-PCR. TCRdb fed the multiplex PCR reads into MiXCR, producing one record per CDR3 protein. The sample records some 360,000 distinct CDR3 sequences, approximately 18% being singletons. The chain is built from TRBV6-2 or TRBV6-3 and TRBJ2-7; D possibly uses TRBD1 or TRBD2 (5 bases each). Material: blood. The TCR sequence derives from a woman aged 40 to 55 with Graves' ophthalmopathy. The CDR3 sequence is CASNSGAYEQYF. The CDR3 DNA is TGTGCCAGCAATTCCGGGGCATACGAGCAGTACTTC.